Presented here are 8 T cell receptor beta chains from one specimen sequenced in a study of radiotherapy plus CTLA-4 blockade in lung cancer. The table came from immunoSEQ multiplex PCR; TCRdb's copy has only in-frame clones and leaves some out. The table lists approximately 98,000 clones, around four fifths of them singletons, with around 3.5% in the top ten. The sequences come from peripheral blood, collected from a patient treated with radiotherapy plus ipilimumab. The receptors stem from a human donor with non-small cell lung cancer who had a partial response to radiotherapy plus ipilimumab.

J is TRBJ2-3 and V is TRBV7-3; TRBD1 matches at 10 bases. The CDR3 length is 16 residues. V shed 6 bases, J shed 2 bases, and the junction held 8 bases outside the gene matches. Germline loops: CDR1 SGHTA, CDR2 FQGTGA. CDR3 protein: CASSDRDRGFTDTQYF. The DNA of the CDR3 is TGTGCCAGCAGTGATAGGGACAGGGGATTCACAGATACGCAGTATTTT. The whole variable domain, filled in from reference TRBV7-3 and TRBJ2-3, reads GAGVSQTPSNKVTEKGKYVELRCDPISGHTALYWYRQSLGQGPEFLIYFQGTGAADDSGLPNDRFFAVRPEGSVSTLKIQRTERGDSAVYLCASSDRDRGFTDTQYFGPGTRLTVL.

The rearrangement joins TRBV7-2 to TRBJ1-5; D not certain. The V end lost 2 bases, the J end lost 5 bases, and 7 bases lay between the germline ends. CDR3 size: 13 residues. Germline loops: CDR1 SGHTA, CDR2 FQGNSA. CDR3 loop: CASSLTTYQPQHF. In DNA, the CDR3 is TGTGCCAGCAGCTTAACTACGTATCAGCCCCAGCATTTT.

The chain joins TRBV4-2 to TRBJ1-4, with TRBD1 identical over 9 bases. Germline CDR1 is LGHNA and CDR2 is YNFKEQ. The CDR3 loop spans 15 amino acids. V gave up 5 bases and J gave up 4 bases; unmatched junction bases: 5. In nucleotides, the CDR3 is TGTGCCAGCAGCGTCAGGACAGGGGTTAATGAAAAACTGTTTTTT. Encoded protein: CASSVRTGVNEKLFF.

As regards this clone: This specimen includes other DNA sequences encoding the same CDR3. The V gene is TRBV6-6, the J gene TRBJ1-5, with 8 bases fitting TRBD1. V was pared by 5 bases and J by 7 bases, with 7 bases of the junction left unmatched. Germline assignment: CDR1 MNHNY and CDR2 SVGAGI (reference sequence). The CDR3 totals 14 residues. In DNA, the CDR3 is TGTGCCAGCAGTCCCGACAGGGGATTACAGCCCCAGCATTTT. It is translated as CASSPDRGLQPQHF.

V and J are TRBV19 and TRBJ1-5, with 7 bases identical to TRBD1. Germline V lookup: CDR1 LNHDA, CDR2 SQIVND (reference sequence). J lost 4 bases, V lost 5 bases, and 5 bases had no gene match. The CDR3 consists of 14 residues. The CDR3 here is CASSLGTANQPQHF. The DNA for the CDR3 is TGTGCCAGTAGTCTCGGGACAGCTAATCAGCCCCAGCATTTT. Supplemented by reference TRBV19 and TRBJ1-5, the full variable domain reads DGGITQSPKYLFRKEGQNVTLSCEQNLNHDAMYWYRQDPGQGLRLIYYSQIVNDFQKGDIAEGYSVSREKKESFPLTVTSAQKNPTAFYLCASSLGTANQPQHFGDGTRLSIL.

The chain is built from TRBV7-9 and TRBJ1-1, with D possibly being TRBD1 (5 bases). V was cut by 3 bases and J by 11 bases, with 25 bases left in between. Germline V CDR1 and CDR2: SEHNR, FQNEAQ (reference sequence). This CDR3 is 16 amino acids long. CDR3 protein: CASSFLGAGSFLYAFF. In DNA, the CDR3 is TGTGCCAGCAGCTTTTTAGGGGCCGGTTCCTTTCTGTACGCTTTCTTT.

The chain has TRBV28 and TRBJ1-4; 7 bases agree with TRBD1. The ends lost 6 bases at V and 0 bases at J; junction bases unmatched: 7. Germline V gene sequence: CDR1 MDHEN, CDR2 SYDVKM. CDR3 length equals 16 residues. The CDR3 DNA is TGTGCCAGCAGGGGAGACAGGGCGGCAACTAATGAAAAACTGTTTTTT. Its protein product is CASRGDRAATNEKLFF.

This chain links TRBV9 with TRBJ2-3; 8 bases agree with TRBD2. J lost 3 bases, V lost 1 base, and 4 bases had no gene match. From germline, CDR1 is SGDLS and CDR2 YYNGEE. The CDR3 has 15 amino acids. CDR3 sequence reads: CASSVFSGATDTQYF. The CDR3 DNA reads as TGTGCCAGCAGCGTATTTAGCGGGGCGACAGATACGCAGTATTTT.